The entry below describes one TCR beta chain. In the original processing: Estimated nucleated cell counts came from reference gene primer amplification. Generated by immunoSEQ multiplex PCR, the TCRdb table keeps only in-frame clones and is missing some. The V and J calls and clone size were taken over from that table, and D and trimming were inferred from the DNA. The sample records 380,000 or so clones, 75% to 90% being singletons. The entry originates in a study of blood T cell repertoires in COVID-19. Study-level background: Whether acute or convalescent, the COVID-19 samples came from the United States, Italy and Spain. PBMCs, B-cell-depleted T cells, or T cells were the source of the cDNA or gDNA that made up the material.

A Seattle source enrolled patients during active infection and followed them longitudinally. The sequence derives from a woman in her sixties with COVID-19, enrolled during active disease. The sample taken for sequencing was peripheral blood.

CDR3 nucleotide sequence: TGTGCTAGTGGTTTGGTACCTGGAGGAGCTATGAACACTGAAGCTTTCTTT. Encoded protein: CASGLVPGGAMNTEAFF. The chain joins TRBV12-5 to TRBJ1-1; D remains unclear. The germline CDR1 and CDR2 sequences are LGHNT and FRNRAP. The CDR3 covers 17 residues. Trimming pared 0 bases from V and 0 bases from J, leaving 14 bases between.